This record looks at one TCR beta chain sequence and its context. Its antigen remains unknown. V gave up 10 bases and J gave up 4 bases, with 26 bases separating them. The CDR3 has 16 residues. Looked up from germline, CDR1 is MDHEN and CDR2 is SYDVKM. The data derive from a study of cytomegalovirus exposure and HLA in healthy donors. In the study overall: Earlier work reported 117 million unique TCR beta sequences from about 200 million T cells. General study results and limits: Among TCR beta chains, those listed as cytomegalovirus-associated numbered some 170.

At collection, donors were nominally healthy, but unrecorded immune exposures were probable. The PCR contained 60 Vbeta and 13 Jbeta primers. Data came from immunoSEQ multiplex PCR; TCRdb stores just in-frame clones and leaves some out. Here the sample spans 130,000 or so clones, more than 60% being singletons. This TCR was recovered from a woman aged 35 to 49 in good health and CMV-seropositive. The chain links TRBV28 to TRBJ2-7; D may be TRBD2 (6 bases). The sequenced material came from PBMCs. CDR3 sequence reads: CAIQLIGVGGRYEQYF. CDR3 sequence (DNA): TGTGCCATCCAGTTAATCGGGGTCGGGGGTAGGTACGAGCAGTACTTC. Full variable domain (outside the CDR3, taken from reference TRBV28 and TRBJ2-7): DVKVTQSSRYLVKRTGEKVFLECVQDMDHENMFWYRQDPGLGLRLIYFSYDVKMKEKGDIPEGYSVSREKKERFSLILESASTNQTSMYLCAIQLIGVGGRYEQYFGPGTRLTVT.